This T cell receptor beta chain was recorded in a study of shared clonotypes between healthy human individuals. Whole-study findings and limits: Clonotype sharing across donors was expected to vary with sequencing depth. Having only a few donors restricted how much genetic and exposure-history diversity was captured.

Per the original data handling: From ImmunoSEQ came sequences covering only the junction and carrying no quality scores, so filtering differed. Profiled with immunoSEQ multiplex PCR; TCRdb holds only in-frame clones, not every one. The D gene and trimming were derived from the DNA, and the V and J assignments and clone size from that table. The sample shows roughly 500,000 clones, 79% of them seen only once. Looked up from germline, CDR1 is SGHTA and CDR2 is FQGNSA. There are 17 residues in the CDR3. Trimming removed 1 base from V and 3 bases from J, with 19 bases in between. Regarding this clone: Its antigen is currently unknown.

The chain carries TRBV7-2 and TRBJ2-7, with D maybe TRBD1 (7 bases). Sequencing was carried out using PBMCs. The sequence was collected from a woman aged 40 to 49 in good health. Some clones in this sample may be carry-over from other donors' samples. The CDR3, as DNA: TGTGCCAGCAGCTTAGGGGACTCCGGGACAGTAAACTACGAGCAGTACTTC. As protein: CASSLGDSGTVNYEQYF.